This passage covers 24 T cell receptor beta chains from one sample sequenced in a study of OX40 agonist ivuxolimab in advanced cancers. The assay was immunoSEQ multiplex PCR, and TCRdb's table has in-frame clones only and misses some. The sample holds 68,000 or so clones, approximately 90% seen once. Source: CD4+ or CD8+ T cells sorted from blood, taken in a trial of the OX40 agonist ivuxolimab. The receptor source for this set is an adult with an advanced solid tumor such as melanoma, head and neck, liver or kidney cancer.

V gene TRBV29-1 combines with J gene TRBJ1-1, with no clear D. The V gene's germline CDR1 is SQVTM and CDR2 ANQGSEA. The V end lost 7 bases, the J end lost 0 bases, and 12 bases lay between the germline ends. This CDR3 contains 13 residues. The CDR3 loop reads CSAVGRLNTEAFF. The CDR3 coding sequence is TGCAGCGCCGTAGGACGGTTGAACACTGAAGCTTTCTTT.

The rearrangement links TRBV5-3 to TRBJ1-1, with a tentative D call TRBD1 (5 bases). TRBV5-3 is reported as an ORF; its role is uncertain. The length of the CDR3 is 17 residues. Trimming removed 8 bases from V and 3 bases from J, with 26 bases in between. The chain's CDR3 is CARALDRILMIDTEAFF. CDR3 DNA sequence: TGTGCCAGGGCCCTAGACAGAATATTAATGATTGACACTGAAGCTTTCTTT.

The V and J genes are TRBV6-6 and TRBJ1-1; D uncertain. V was clipped by 6 bases and J by 4 bases, with 12 bases between them. Germline V gene lookup returns CDR1 MNHNY and CDR2 SVGAGI (reference sequence). This CDR3 region has 13 residues. DNA for the CDR3: TGTGCCAGCAGCAATCCCCAGAGCACTGAAGCTTTCTTT. This encodes CASSNPQSTEAFF.

The chain recombines TRBV5-4 with TRBJ2-3; D unresolved. Trimming stripped 0 bases from V and 0 bases from J, with 11 bases between. The CDR3 has 16 amino acids. CDR1 SGHNT and CDR2 YYREEE come from the germline V gene (reference sequence). The CDR3: CASSLGQFISTDTQYF. The DNA of the CDR3 is TGTGCCAGCAGCTTGGGGCAGTTTATTAGCACAGATACGCAGTATTTT.

The CDR3 spells CASSQDGAGGYGYTF. The CDR3 DNA follows: TGCGCCAGCAGCCAAGATGGGGCGGGGGGCTATGGCTACACCTTC. The chain has TRBV4-3 and TRBJ1-2; TRBD1 might be the D (5 bases). The CDR3 runs to 15 residues. The V end lost 0 bases, the J end lost 4 bases, and 12 bases lay between the germline ends. CDR1 is LGHNA and CDR2 is YSLEER in the germline V gene.

The gene calls are TRBV27 and TRBJ2-7; D is perhaps TRBD1 (5 bases). Trimming stripped 4 bases from V and 0 bases from J, with 13 bases between. This CDR3 contains 15 residues. Per the germline V gene, CDR1 is MNHEY and CDR2 is SMNVEV (reference sequence). The CDR3 DNA is TGTGCCAGCAGTTCCGACAGCGACCACTCCTACGAGCAGTACTTC. This gives the protein CASSSDSDHSYEQYF.

This chain joins TRBV19 and TRBJ2-7; 11 nucleotides agree with TRBD2. The germline gives CDR1 LNHDA, CDR2 SQIVND (reference sequence). J gave up 2 bases and V 3 bases, and 6 bases lay outside the gene matches. CDR3 length equals 16 residues. CDR3: CASSISRLAGPYEQYF. The DNA of the CDR3 is TGTGCCAGTAGTATTTCCCGACTAGCGGGGCCCTACGAGCAGTACTTC. Supplemented by reference TRBV19 and TRBJ2-7, the full variable domain reads DGGITQSPKYLFRKEGQNVTLSCEQNLNHDAMYWYRQDPGQGLRLIYYSQIVNDFQKGDIAEGYSVSREKKESFPLTVTSAQKNPTAFYLCASSISRLAGPYEQYFGPGTRLTVT.

This chain links TRBV28 with TRBJ1-2, with 9 bases identical to TRBD1. The V gene end was trimmed by 5 bases and the J gene end by 4 bases; junction bases not matched to a gene: 5. CDR1 and CDR2 from the germline V gene are MDHEN and SYDVKM. CDR3 length: 14 amino acids. CDR3 sequence (DNA): TGTGCCAGCAGTCCGGGACAGGGCCCCTATGGCTACACCTTC. Its translation is CASSPGQGPYGYTF.

The chain couples TRBV7-3 to TRBJ2-1; no firm D call. Trimming left V 4 bases short and J 6 bases short, with 16 bases between. Germline V gene lookup returns CDR1 SGHTA and CDR2 FQGTGA. The CDR3 runs 15 residues. In DNA form, the CDR3 reads TGTGCCAGCAGCTCCTCAAGTGCCTCGCTCAATGAGCAGTTCTTC. Translated: CASSSSSASLNEQFF.

The gene calls are TRBV9 and TRBJ2-3, with a tentative D call TRBD2 (6 bases). The CDR3 runs 16 residues. V dropped 4 bases and J dropped 1 base, with 16 bases sitting between them. Germline V gives CDR1 SGDLS, CDR2 YYNGEE. CDR3 amino acids: CASSFGGDRGTDTQYF. The CDR3 nucleotides read TGTGCCAGCAGCTTCGGGGGAGACAGAGGCACAGATACGCAGTATTTT.

The chain uses TRBV11-1 and TRBJ1-2; 7 bases are shared with TRBD1. This CDR3 region has 14 residues. Germline lookup yields CDR1 SGHAT and CDR2 FQDESV (reference sequence). Trimming removed 5 bases from V and 6 bases from J; junction bases left unmatched: 9. The CDR3 nucleotides are TGTGCCAGCAGCCCGCGACAGGGAGGGGATGGCTACACCTTC. Protein product: CASSPRQGGDGYTF. The whole variable domain, filled in from reference TRBV11-1 and TRBJ1-2, reads EAEVAQSPRYKITEKSQAVAFWCDPISGHATLYWYRQILGQGPELLVQFQDESVVDDSQLPKDRFSAERLKGVDSTLKIQPAELGDSAMYLCASSPRQGGDGYTFGSGTRLTVV.

The chain couples TRBV14 to TRBJ2-5; 7 bases fit TRBD1. The CDR3 runs 14 residues. Trimming cost V 4 bases and J 1 base; bases outside gene matches: 3. CDR1 is SGHDN, CDR2 FVKESK, per germline. CDR3 in amino acids: CASSPDRAQETQYF. The CDR3 DNA sequence: TGTGCCAGCAGCCCCGACAGGGCCCAAGAGACCCAGTACTTC.

The chain recombines TRBV5-4 with TRBJ1-5; unclear D gene. Trimming pared 0 bases from V and 5 bases from J, leaving 6 bases between. The CDR3 is made up of 13 amino acids. Germline CDR1 SGHNT, CDR2 YYREEE (reference sequence). The CDR3 loop reads CASSLGEDQPQHF. The CDR3 region has the DNA TGTGCCAGCAGCTTGGGCGAGGATCAGCCCCAGCATTTT.

This clone has only one observation. The chain recombines TRBV6-5 with TRBJ2-3; D may be TRBD2 (7 bases). CDR3 length: 15 amino acids. V dropped 7 bases and J dropped 8 bases, with 22 bases sitting between them. Germline V gene sequence: CDR1 MNHEY, CDR2 SVGAGI. The CDR3 is CASIPKPQGGGTQYF. CDR3 DNA sequence: TGTGCCAGCATCCCAAAACCACAGGGAGGGGGTACGCAGTATTTT.

The genes are TRBV18 and TRBJ1-2; 8 bases align to TRBD1. The germline V gene encodes CDR1 KGHSH and CDR2 LQKENI. V shed 3 bases and J 4 bases; nucleotides not matched to a gene: 4. This CDR3 spans 14 amino acids. The CDR3 protein is CASSPGQDFYGYTF. The CDR3 bases are TGTGCCAGCTCACCGGGACAGGACTTCTATGGCTACACCTTC.

The chain carries TRBV5-5 and TRBJ2-1, with D hard to call. This CDR3 is built from 13 residues. Germline assignment: CDR1 SGHKS and CDR2 YYEKEE (reference sequence). Trimming stripped 2 bases from V and 9 bases from J, with 12 bases between. This CDR3 reads CASSFNQLPEQFF. CDR3 nucleotides: TGTGCCAGCAGCTTCAATCAACTTCCTGAGCAGTTCTTC.

The V call is TRBV5-6, the J call TRBJ2-4; D gene unclear. CDR3 length: 14 amino acids. Germline CDR1 is SGHDT and CDR2 is YYEEEE. V was trimmed by 0 bases and J by 2 bases, leaving 6 bases between them. The CDR3 DNA reads as TGTGCCAGCAGCTTGGTGCTAACCAAAAACATTCAGTACTTC. It specifies CASSLVLTKNIQYF. The full variable domain, its missing parts supplied by reference TRBV5-6 and TRBJ2-4, is DAGVTQSPTHLIKTRGQQVTLRCSPKSGHDTVSWYQQALGQGPQFIFQYYEEEERQRGNFPDRFSGHQFPNYSSELNVNALLLGDSALYLCASSLVLTKNIQYFGAGTRLSVL.

The chain employs TRBV7-2 and TRBJ1-4, with a possible D match to TRBD1 (5 bases). The germline V gene encodes CDR1 SGHTA and CDR2 FQGNSA. The CDR3 contains 16 residues. Deletions cut 4 bases from V and 5 bases from J, with 17 bases between. This CDR3 reads CASSWGSGKMNEKLFF. The DNA of the CDR3 is TGTGCCAGCAGCTGGGGGTCGGGCAAAATGAATGAAAAACTGTTTTTT.

This chain joins TRBV25-1 and TRBJ2-7; D call uncertain. Germline-derived CDR1 and CDR2 are MGHDK and SYGVNS. CDR3 length: 11 amino acids. V lost 6 bases, J lost 5 bases, and 8 bases lay in between. Here the CDR3 DNA reads TGTGCCAGCAGGGGTCTCAACGAGCAGTACTTC. Translating gives CASRGLNEQYF.

The chain links TRBV19 to TRBJ2-3; TRBD2 matches 10 bases. CDR3 length: 13 residues. CDR1 LNHDA and CDR2 SQIVND come from the germline V gene (reference sequence). The V and J ends lost 10 bases and 4 bases, in that order; junction bases with no gene match: 5. CDR3 sequence (DNA): TGTGCCATCGGGACTAGCGTTTCAGATACGCAGTATTTT. Protein: CAIGTSVSDTQYF.

The chain has TRBV4-1 and TRBJ1-5, with D hard to call. Germline loops: CDR1 MGHRA, CDR2 YSYEKL. This CDR3 contains 13 residues. V lost 6 bases and J 1 base, leaving 7 bases between the germline ends. The CDR3 bases are TGCGCCAGCAGTTCAGTGAGCAATCAGCCCCAGCATTTT. Its protein product is CASSSVSNQPQHF.

The chain links TRBV18 to TRBJ1-1; D might be TRBD1 (6 bases). V dropped 5 bases and J dropped 1 base, with 14 bases sitting between them. CDR1 is KGHSH and CDR2 is LQKENI in the germline V gene. The CDR3 is 15 residues long. The CDR3 nucleotides are TGTGCCAGCTCAGGGGTGGGGGGCCGGAACACTGAAGCTTTCTTT. Translating it yields CASSGVGGRNTEAFF.

V and J are TRBV7-9 and TRBJ1-5, with D tentatively TRBD1 (6 bases). CDR3 length: 13 residues. Germline assignment: CDR1 SEHNR and CDR2 FQNEAQ (reference sequence). Trimming took off 5 bases at V and 8 bases at J, with 13 bases between the two ends. In DNA form, the CDR3 reads TGTGCCAGCAGCCGAGGGGAGGGGGAGCCCCAGCATTTT. It translates to CASSRGEGEPQHF.

J is TRBJ2-5 and V is TRBV4-1; a possible D gene is TRBD2 (5 bases). This CDR3 is built from 15 residues. V was cut by 0 bases and J by 2 bases, with 10 bases left in between. The V gene's germline CDR1 is MGHRA and CDR2 YSYEKL. The chain's CDR3 is CASSQDRRLQETQYF. The CDR3 DNA sequence: TGCGCCAGCAGCCAAGATCGTCGACTACAAGAGACCCAGTACTTC.